One and the same sample provided the 19 T cell receptor beta chains below, sequenced in a study of blood T cell repertoires in COVID-19. Sequenced by immunoSEQ multiplex PCR; TCRdb stores in-frame clones only, minus some. The sample lists about 240,000 clones, around four fifths occurring once. The sequencing input was PBMCs or T cells enriched from blood (not recorded which). These receptor sequences come from a woman aged 40 to 55 who had been exposed to COVID-19.

This chain links TRBV12-5 with TRBJ2-3; 7 nucleotides agree with TRBD2. V shed 1 base and J 2 bases; nucleotides not matched to a gene: 12. Germline V CDR1 and CDR2: LGHNT, FRNRAP. The CDR3 covers 18 residues. CDR3 loop: CASGLAAGTTDLTDTQYF. In DNA, the CDR3 is TGTGCTAGTGGTTTGGCTGCCGGGACTACGGATCTCACAGATACGCAGTATTTT. The full variable domain, with the rest looked up from reference TRBV12-5 and TRBJ2-3, is DARVTQTPRHKVTEMGQEVTMRCQPILGHNTVFWYRQTMMQGLELLAYFRNRAPLDDSGMPKDRFSAEMPDATLATLKIQPSEPRDSAVYFCASGLAAGTTDLTDTQYFGPGTRLTVL.

The gene calls are TRBV7-6 and TRBJ2-1, with TRBD1 matching 9 bases. V lost 4 bases, J lost 2 bases, and 3 bases stayed unmatched. Germline values: CDR1 SGHVS, CDR2 FNYEAQ. The CDR3 covers 15 residues. The CDR3: CASSSGQGAYNEQFF. The CDR3 nucleotides are TGTGCCAGCAGCTCGGGACAGGGCGCCTACAATGAGCAGTTCTTC.

V usage is TRBV19 and J usage is TRBJ2-5, with D possibly matching TRBD1 (6 bases). Per the germline V gene, CDR1 is LNHDA and CDR2 is SQIVND (reference sequence). Trimming stripped 3 bases from V and 5 bases from J, with 22 bases between. This CDR3 has 17 amino acids. The CDR3 sequence is CASSIDKASGDWETQYF. The CDR3 DNA reads TGTGCCAGTAGTATTGATAAGGCGTCAGGGGATTGGGAGACCCAGTACTTC.

The J gene is TRBJ1-3, the V gene TRBV6-5; tentative D call: TRBD1 (5 bases). The CDR3 is 14 residues long. V lost 6 bases, J lost 6 bases, and 15 bases lay in between. CDR1 MNHEY and CDR2 SVGAGI come from the germline V gene. The CDR3 sequence is CASSPGGSINTIYF. The CDR3 region has the DNA TGTGCCAGCAGCCCCGGGGGAAGTATAAACACCATATATTTT.

The V gene is TRBV5-1, the J gene TRBJ2-3; D is unclear. The CDR3 consists of 17 residues. Trimming left V 4 bases short and J 4 bases short, with 22 bases between. The germline V gene has CDR1 SGHRS and CDR2 YFSETQ. The CDR3 DNA reads TGCGCCAGCAGCAAAAGAACAAACCCCCTCAATCCAGATACGCAGTATTTT. Amino acid sequence: CASSKRTNPLNPDTQYF.

V usage is TRBV6-5 and J usage is TRBJ1-5; the D gene is possibly TRBD1 (6 bases). V was clipped by 5 bases and J by 6 bases, with 17 bases between them. The CDR3 is made up of 15 amino acids. From germline, CDR1 is MNHEY and CDR2 SVGAGI. CDR3 nucleotide sequence: TGTGCCAGCAGTCCGACAGGCCCGAGAAGTCAGCCCCAGCATTTT. It encodes CASSPTGPRSQPQHF.

This clone was found a few times. The chain links TRBV21-1 to TRBJ2-1; the D call in the table, TRBD2, was not verified against the DNA. TRBV21-1 is a listed pseudogene. The CDR3 runs to 15 residues. The CDR3 region has the DNA TGTGCCAGCGTTACTAGCGGGTGTACCTACAATGAGCAGTTCTTC. Encoded protein: CASVTSGCTYNEQFF.

V gene TRBV4-2 combines with J gene TRBJ1-3; D may be TRBD1 (5 bases). V gave up 0 bases and J gave up 4 bases, with 16 bases separating them. There are 17 residues in the CDR3. Germline loops: CDR1 LGHNA, CDR2 YNFKEQ. CDR3 sequence: CASSQDLRQPAGNTIYF. CDR3 nucleotides: TGTGCCAGCAGCCAAGATCTGAGACAGCCGGCGGGAAACACCATATATTTT.

The V gene is TRBV5-5, the J gene TRBJ2-7; 12 bases are shared with TRBD1. Germline values: CDR1 SGHKS, CDR2 YYEKEE (reference sequence). With V trimmed by 2 bases and J by 6 bases, 12 bases remained unmatched. This CDR3 has 17 residues. The CDR3 DNA follows: TGTGCCAGCAGCTTTGGGACAGGGGGCAGGATTACCCCCGAGCAGTACTTC. It yields the protein CASSFGTGGRITPEQYF.

The CDR3 is CASSLGGSLEAFF. The CDR3 DNA follows: TGTGCCAGCAGCTTAGGAGGCAGCCTTGAAGCTTTCTTT. The chain links TRBV7-2 to TRBJ1-1; D gene unclear. Germline V CDR1 and CDR2: SGHTA, FQGNSA. The CDR3 sequence is 13 residues long. The V end lost 1 base, the J end lost 7 bases, and 10 bases lay between the germline ends.

The rearrangement joins TRBV9 to TRBJ1-4; D is unresolved. Germline V gene sequence: CDR1 SGDLS, CDR2 YYNGEE. CDR3 length equals 16 residues. V lost 0 bases, J lost 0 bases, and 9 bases lay in between. The DNA for the CDR3 is TGTGCCAGCAGCGTAGATGACACTGCAACTAATGAAAAACTGTTTTTT. It encodes CASSVDDTATNEKLFF.

J is TRBJ2-7 and V is TRBV7-2; D is ambiguous. V lost 5 bases and J 3 bases, leaving 11 bases between the germline ends. Per germline, CDR1 SGHTA and CDR2 FQGNSA. There are 13 residues in the CDR3. The CDR3 nucleotides read TGTGCCAGCAGCCCTGGGCCCCGCTACGAGCAGTACTTC. Encoded protein: CASSPGPRYEQYF.

The V gene is TRBV4-2, the J gene TRBJ1-4; D is undetermined. The CDR3 loop spans 13 amino acids. Trimming removed 4 bases from V and 2 bases from J, with 5 bases in between. Germline values: CDR1 LGHNA, CDR2 YNFKEQ. The CDR3 DNA is TGTGCCAGCAGCCGGGAGACTAATGAAAAACTGTTTTTT. Amino acid sequence: CASSRETNEKLFF.

This clone was detected once. V gene TRBV25-1 combines with J gene TRBJ2-5; the match to TRBD2 covers 11 bases. From germline, CDR1 is MGHDK and CDR2 SYGVNS. The CDR3 has 14 residues. V lost 6 bases and J lost 5; bases outside the gene matches: 5. Written as DNA, the CDR3 is TGTGCCAGCAGCGTAGCGGGGGGGTGGGAGACCCAGTACTTC. Its protein product is CASSVAGGWETQYF.

This clone was recorded only once. The chain recombines TRBV4-2 with TRBJ2-7; 8 positions match TRBD2. Germline V gives CDR1 LGHNA, CDR2 YNFKEQ. The CDR3 contains 16 residues. Losses at the gene ends were 0 bases for V and 5 bases for J; bases not matched to a gene: 9. This CDR3 is CASSQELRGGPDEQYF. In nucleotides, the CDR3 is TGTGCCAGCAGCCAAGAATTACGGGGGGGCCCTGACGAGCAGTACTTC.

CDR3 residues: CATQSLENGYTF. In nucleotides, the CDR3 is TGTGCCACCCAATCCCTAGAAAATGGCTACACCTTC. V gene TRBV10-3 combines with J gene TRBJ1-2, with no clear D. Germline V lookup: CDR1 ENHRY, CDR2 SYGVKD. The CDR3 runs 12 residues. Trimming pared 10 bases from V and 6 bases from J, leaving 15 bases between.

V and J are TRBV2 and TRBJ1-5; D ambiguous. CDR1 SNHLY and CDR2 FYNNEI come from the germline V gene. Trimming removed 4 bases from V and 6 bases from J, with 16 bases in between. The CDR3 totals 15 residues. The CDR3 here is CASSAMPGSVQPQHF. The CDR3 DNA reads as TGTGCCAGCAGTGCCATGCCGGGAAGTGTTCAGCCCCAGCATTTT. Full variable domain (missing parts from reference TRBV2 and TRBJ1-5): EPEVTQTPSHQVTQMGQEVILRCVPISNHLYFYWYRQILGQKVEFLVSFYNNEISEKSEIFDDQFSVERPDGSNFTLKIRSTKLEDSAMYFCASSAMPGSVQPQHFGDGTRLSIL.

The chain combines TRBV9 with TRBJ2-7, with TRBD1 as a possible D gene (6 bases). In germline, CDR1 is SGDLS, CDR2 YYNGEE. The CDR3 spans 15 residues. V gave up 0 bases and J gave up 2 bases, with 12 bases separating them. Written as DNA, the CDR3 is TGTGCCAGCAGCGTAGGCAAACAGGGAACCTACGAGCAGTACTTC. Encoded protein: CASSVGKQGTYEQYF.

The rearrangement uses TRBV6-2 or TRBV6-3 and TRBJ2-7; TRBD2 matches 7 bases. Germline CDR1 and CDR2: MNHEY and SVGEGT. Trimming removed 5 bases from V and 3 bases from J; junction bases left unmatched: 10. The CDR3 has 15 amino acids. The chain's CDR3 is CASSTGGRVSYEQYF. For the CDR3, the DNA is TGTGCCAGCAGTACGGGAGGCAGGGTAAGCTACGAGCAGTACTTC.